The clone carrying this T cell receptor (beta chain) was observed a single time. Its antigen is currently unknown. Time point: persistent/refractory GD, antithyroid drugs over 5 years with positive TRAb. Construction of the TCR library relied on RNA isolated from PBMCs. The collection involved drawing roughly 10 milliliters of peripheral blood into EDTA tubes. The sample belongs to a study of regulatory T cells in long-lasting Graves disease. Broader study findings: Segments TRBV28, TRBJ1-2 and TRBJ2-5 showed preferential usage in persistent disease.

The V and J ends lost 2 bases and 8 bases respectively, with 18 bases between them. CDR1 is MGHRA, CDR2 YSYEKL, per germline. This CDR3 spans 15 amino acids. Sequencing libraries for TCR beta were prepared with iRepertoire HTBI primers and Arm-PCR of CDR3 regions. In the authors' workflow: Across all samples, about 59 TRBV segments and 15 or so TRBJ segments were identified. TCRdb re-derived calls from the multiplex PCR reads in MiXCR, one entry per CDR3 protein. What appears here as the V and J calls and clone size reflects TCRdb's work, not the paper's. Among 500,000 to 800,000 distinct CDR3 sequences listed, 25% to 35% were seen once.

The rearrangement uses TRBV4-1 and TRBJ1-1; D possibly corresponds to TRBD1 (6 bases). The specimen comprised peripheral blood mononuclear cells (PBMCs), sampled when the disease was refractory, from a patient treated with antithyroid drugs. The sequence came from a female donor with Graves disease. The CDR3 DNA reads TGCGCCAGCAGCCAAACTCTACAGGGCAGTAGGGAAGCTTTCTTT. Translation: CASSQTLQGSREAFF.